The 25 T cell receptor beta chains given below trace back to one sample, sequenced in a study of blood T cell repertoires in COVID-19. Clones were read by immunoSEQ multiplex PCR, and TCRdb kept only the in-frame ones, dropping some. The table shows under 300,000 clones, with approximately 83% occurring only once. The sequencing sample was made of peripheral blood. These receptors came from a woman in her seventies with acute or convalescent COVID-19.

The chain recombines TRBV2 with TRBJ2-2; 8 positions agree with TRBD1. J lost 4 bases, V lost 4 bases, and 2 bases had no gene match. The CDR3 covers 14 residues. The germline gives CDR1 SNHLY, CDR2 FYNNEI. The CDR3 nucleotides are TGTGCCAGCAGTGTGCAGGGGGCCACCGGGGAGCTGTTTTTT. Translation gives CASSVQGATGELFF. Combining the CDR3 with reference TRBV2 and TRBJ2-2 gives the whole variable domain EPEVTQTPSHQVTQMGQEVILRCVPISNHLYFYWYRQILGQKVEFLVSFYNNEISEKSEIFDDQFSVERPDGSNFTLKIRSTKLEDSAMYFCASSVQGATGELFFGEGSRLTVL.

The CDR3 region has the DNA TGTGCCAGCAGCCAGGGTCTTTTGGACAGGGGGTACACTGAAGCTTTCTTT. Translating gives CASSQGLLDRGYTEAFF. J is TRBJ1-1 and V is TRBV3-1 (or the pseudogene TRBV3-2), with TRBD1 identical over 10 bases. With V trimmed by 3 bases and J by 3 bases, 10 bases remained unmatched. Looked up from germline, CDR1 is LGHDT and CDR2 is YNNKEL (reference sequence). The CDR3 length is 17 residues.

This clone occurred once. V gene TRBV24-1 combines with J gene TRBJ2-3, with TRBD2 identical over 16 bases. V was pared by 9 bases and J by 1 base, with 9 bases of the junction left unmatched. This CDR3 is 18 amino acids long. Per the germline V gene, CDR1 is KGHDR and CDR2 is SFDVKD. CDR3 protein: CATREAGLAGGGTDTQYF. As DNA, the CDR3 is TGTGCCACCCGCGAGGCGGGACTAGCGGGGGGGGGCACAGATACGCAGTATTTT.

The chain employs TRBV2 and TRBJ2-1, with 11 bases aligning to TRBD1. V gave up 6 bases and J gave up 4 bases; unmatched junction bases: 5. The CDR3 spans 15 residues. Germline loops: CDR1 SNHLY, CDR2 FYNNEI. The CDR3 bases are TGTGCCAGCAGAGGGACAGGGGGTTCGTACAATGAGCAGTTCTTC. This sequence encodes CASRGTGGSYNEQFF.

The chain joins TRBV6-5 to TRBJ2-7; D is ambiguous. V was trimmed by 7 bases and J by 1 base, leaving 17 bases between them. The germline gives CDR1 MNHEY, CDR2 SVGAGI. The CDR3 has 15 amino acids. CDR3 protein: CASITLRHISYEQYF. Written as DNA, the CDR3 is TGTGCCAGCATCACTCTGCGGCACATTTCCTACGAGCAGTACTTC.

Here the CDR3 reads CASSFSQQGPQHF. The CDR3 nucleotides read TGTGCCAGCAGTTTTTCCCAACAGGGTCCCCAGCATTTT. The gene calls are TRBV12-3 or TRBV12-4 and TRBJ1-5; TRBD1 is a possible D gene (6 bases). Trimming pared 3 bases from V and 10 bases from J, leaving 13 bases between. The CDR3 contains 13 residues.

The J gene is TRBJ2-1, the V gene TRBV6-5; D is unclear. CDR1 is MNHEY, CDR2 SVGAGI, per germline. V lost 2 bases and J lost 11, with 13 bases in between. The CDR3 is made up of 13 amino acids. The CDR3: CASSYLRRTQQFF. For the CDR3, the DNA is TGTGCCAGCAGTTACCTCCGCAGAACCCAGCAGTTCTTC.

V is TRBV5-1 and J is TRBJ2-5, with 7 nucleotides matching TRBD2. The V gene's germline CDR1 is SGHRS and CDR2 YFSETQ. Germline trimming cut 1 base from V and 3 bases from J; bases unmatched to any gene: 3. This CDR3 has 14 residues. This chain's CDR3 is CASSLMSGEETQYF. In DNA, the CDR3 is TGCGCCAGCAGCTTGATGAGCGGGGAAGAGACCCAGTACTTC.

The gene calls are TRBV9 and TRBJ2-3; 11 bases align to TRBD2. CDR1 is SGDLS, CDR2 YYNGEE, per germline. Trimming cost V 3 bases and J 0 bases; bases outside gene matches: 12. This CDR3 region has 19 residues. Here the CDR3 reads CASSAGLAGGRTSTDTQYF. CDR3 coding DNA: TGTGCCAGCAGCGCAGGCCTAGCGGGGGGTAGGACTAGCACAGATACGCAGTATTTT.

This clone was seen a single time. V gene TRBV6-5 combines with J gene TRBJ2-5; 7 bases map to TRBD1. This CDR3 is built from 13 residues. The germline V gene encodes CDR1 MNHEY and CDR2 SVGAGI. Germline trimming cut 6 bases from V and 4 bases from J; bases unmatched to any gene: 5. CDR3 bases: TGTGCCAGCAGACCCGACAGGGCAGAGACCCAGTACTTC. Translated, it gives CASRPDRAETQYF.

The chain recombines TRBV5-1 with TRBJ1-1; D ambiguous. V was clipped by 4 bases and J by 0 bases, with 10 bases between them. The CDR3 contains 14 residues. Germline V CDR1 and CDR2: SGHRS, YFSETQ. As DNA, the CDR3 is TGCGCCAGCAGCAGTAACTATATGAACACTGAAGCTTTCTTT. Translated: CASSSNYMNTEAFF.

This clone was found once. J is TRBJ2-2 and V is TRBV13; tentative D call: TRBD1 (6 bases). Trimming cost V 2 bases and J 1 base, with 23 bases left between them. The CDR3 length is 20 residues. The germline V gene has CDR1 PRHDT and CDR2 FYEKMQ (reference sequence). The CDR3 region has the DNA TGTGCCAGCAGCTTAAATCCTCTCAGGGGACGTAATTGGAACACCGGGGAGCTGTTTTTT. Amino acids: CASSLNPLRGRNWNTGELFF.

This clone was found a few times. The chain is built from TRBV6-5 and TRBJ2-7, with 7 bases that match TRBD1. Germline-derived CDR1 and CDR2 are MNHEY and SVGAGI. Unmatched junction bases numbered 6, after V lost 6 bases and J lost 4 bases. This CDR3 contains 13 residues. The CDR3: CASSPGTEYEQYF. The DNA of the CDR3 is TGTGCCAGCAGCCCCGGGACAGAGTACGAGCAGTACTTC.

The chain carries TRBV4-1 and TRBJ1-1; the match to TRBD1 covers 7 bases. The CDR3 is made up of 14 amino acids. CDR1 is MGHRA and CDR2 is YSYEKL in the germline V gene. Unmatched junction bases numbered 9, after V lost 5 bases and J lost 6 bases. The CDR3 region has the DNA TGCGCCAGCAGCGTCCGACAGGGAGACTCTGAAGCTTTCTTT. Translated, it gives CASSVRQGDSEAFF.

The genes are TRBV5-6 and TRBJ2-3; TRBD1 agrees at 9 bases. The CDR3 runs to 16 residues. V gave up 2 bases and J gave up 2 bases; unmatched junction bases: 6. Germline CDR1 reads SGHDT; CDR2 reads YYEEEE. In nucleotides, the CDR3 is TGTGCCAGCAGCTTCGACAGGGGGGCGCCCACAGATACGCAGTATTTT. Encoded protein: CASSFDRGAPTDTQYF.

This chain links TRBV4-2 with TRBJ2-5; 7 nucleotides line up with TRBD2. This CDR3 has 15 amino acids. The trim removed 2 bases at V and 3 bases at J, leaving 6 bases unmatched. Looked up from germline, CDR1 is LGHNA and CDR2 is YNFKEQ. CDR3 loop: CASSQLRGDEETQYF. DNA for the CDR3: TGTGCCAGCAGCCAACTCCGGGGGGACGAAGAGACCCAGTACTTC.

V is TRBV7-8 and J is TRBJ1-5, with D possibly TRBD1 on 6 matching bases. The CDR3 has 15 amino acids. Germline CDR1 SGHVS, CDR2 FQNEAQ. V was pared by 4 bases and J by 4 bases, with 14 bases between. The CDR3 region is CASSSVTGQNQPQHF. CDR3 DNA sequence: TGTGCCAGCAGCTCGGTGACAGGACAGAATCAGCCCCAGCATTTT.

The genes are TRBV7-9 and TRBJ2-3, with D tentatively TRBD2 (5 bases). CDR1 and CDR2 (germline): SEHNR, FQNEAQ (reference sequence). V was clipped by 1 base and J by 6 bases, with 11 bases between them. CDR3 length equals 14 residues. The CDR3 loop is CASSLDLADDTQYF. In DNA, the CDR3 is TGTGCCAGCAGCTTAGATCTAGCTGACGATACGCAGTATTTT.

The V gene is TRBV2, the J gene TRBJ2-1, with 10 bases that match TRBD2. V dropped 7 bases and J dropped 12; count of bases not matched to a gene: 9. CDR1 and CDR2 from the germline V gene are SNHLY and FYNNEI. CDR3 length equals 13 residues. The CDR3 protein is CASNLAGELRQFF. The CDR3 coding sequence is TGTGCCAGCAACCTAGCGGGGGAGTTACGGCAGTTCTTC.

For this clone: Other DNA sequences in this sample translate to the same CDR3. The chain employs TRBV29-1 and TRBJ1-1, with D unresolved. Germline assignment: CDR1 SQVTM and CDR2 ANQGSEA. The CDR3 runs to 12 residues. Trimming left V 4 bases short and J 1 base short, with 7 bases between. The chain's CDR3 is CSVGARNTEAFF. CDR3 coding DNA: TGCAGCGTTGGCGCCCGGAACACTGAAGCTTTCTTT.

The chain carries TRBV6-5 and TRBJ1-6; no clear D. The CDR3 is 12 amino acids. Trimming took off 7 bases at V and 15 bases at J, with 16 bases between the two ends. Germline V gene data show CDR1 as MNHEY and CDR2 as SVGAGI. The DNA of the CDR3 is TGTGCCAGCACCCCCGTATGGGAGGGCCTCCACTTT. This codes for CASTPVWEGLHF.

The rearrangement joins TRBV6-5 to TRBJ1-1, with D possibly TRBD1 on 5 matching bases. This CDR3 spans 12 amino acids. Germline V CDR1 and CDR2: MNHEY, SVGAGI. Trimming pared 6 bases from V and 3 bases from J, leaving 8 bases between. DNA of the CDR3: TGTGCCAGCAGGAAGGGGTACACTGAAGCTTTCTTT. Its translation is CASRKGYTEAFF.

The chain uses TRBV28 and TRBJ1-1; no reliable D call. CDR1 and CDR2 (germline): MDHEN, SYDVKM. Trimming took off 6 bases at V and 5 bases at J, with 10 bases between the two ends. The CDR3 loop spans 12 amino acids. The CDR3 loop reads CASRIPQTEAFF. The DNA for the CDR3 is TGTGCCAGCAGGATTCCGCAGACTGAAGCTTTCTTT.

The chain carries TRBV5-4 and TRBJ1-2; 7 nucleotides line up with TRBD1. The V gene's germline CDR1 is SGHNT and CDR2 YYREEE (reference sequence). The CDR3 totals 15 residues. Trimming removed 4 bases from V and 8 bases from J; junction bases left unmatched: 14. The CDR3 spells CASSPGNKGGVGYTF. As DNA, the CDR3 is TGTGCCAGCAGCCCGGGGAATAAAGGGGGCGTCGGCTACACCTTC.

The chain employs TRBV18 and TRBJ1-5; D is uncertain. CDR3 length: 14 residues. Per germline, CDR1 KGHSH and CDR2 LQKENI. Trimming pared 6 bases from V and 4 bases from J, leaving 13 bases between. CDR3 DNA sequence: TGTGCCAGCTCCCGGGGAGTCGAAAATCAGCCCCAGCATTTT. This sequence encodes CASSRGVENQPQHF.